What follows are 32 T cell receptor beta chains derived from one specimen sequenced in a study of blood T cell repertoires in COVID-19. TCRdb keeps only in-frame clones here, not all; method: immunoSEQ multiplex PCR. The table has approximately 120,000 clones, more than 85% seen once. Sequenced sample: peripheral blood. The receptor source for this set is a human donor with acute or convalescent COVID-19. The donor label of this sample is uncertain.

V and J are TRBV7-9 and TRBJ1-1; TRBD1 is a possible D gene (6 bases). The CDR3 is 15 amino acids. Trimming took 4 bases from V and 4 from J, leaving 16 bases between them. The germline V gene encodes CDR1 SEHNR and CDR2 FQNEAQ (reference sequence). This chain's CDR3 is CASSYARGVPTEAFF. As DNA, the CDR3 is TGTGCCAGCAGCTACGCCAGGGGAGTCCCCACTGAAGCTTTCTTT.

This chain uses TRBV15 with TRBJ2-7; possible D gene TRBD2, 5 bases. The germline V gene encodes CDR1 LNHNV and CDR2 YYDKDF (reference sequence). The CDR3 consists of 13 residues. V was clipped by 0 bases and J by 3 bases, with 6 bases between them. The CDR3 region has the DNA TGTGCCACCAGCAGAGATGACTACTACGAGCAGTACTTC. Translating it yields CATSRDDYYEQYF.

The rearrangement uses TRBV2 and TRBJ1-2; possible D gene TRBD1, 5 bases. The germline V and J ends were trimmed by 4 bases and 4 bases, with 10 bases remaining between them. The V gene's germline CDR1 is SNHLY and CDR2 FYNNEI. CDR3 size: 13 residues. This CDR3 is CASSAGTGYGYTF. The CDR3 bases are TGTGCCAGCAGTGCTGGTACAGGCTATGGCTACACCTTC.

V usage is TRBV5-1 and J usage is TRBJ1-2, with 11 bases aligning to TRBD1. There are 13 residues in the CDR3. Germline CDR1 and CDR2: SGHRS and YFSETQ. V shed 4 bases, J shed 8 bases, and the junction held 4 bases outside the gene matches. This CDR3 is CASSRTGGWGYTF. In DNA, the CDR3 is TGCGCCAGCAGCCGGACAGGGGGCTGGGGCTACACCTTC.

V is TRBV19 and J is TRBJ1-6; 8 positions agree with TRBD1. The germline V gene encodes CDR1 LNHDA and CDR2 SQIVND (reference sequence). This CDR3 has 13 amino acids. The J segment lost 8 bases and the V segment lost 3 bases, leaving 0 bases of the junction unmatched. The CDR3, as DNA: TGTGCCAGTAGTATGACAGGGGATTCACCCCTCCACTTT. It translates to CASSMTGDSPLHF.

The J gene is TRBJ1-2, the V gene TRBV14; D is ambiguous. This CDR3 is 13 amino acids long. V was trimmed by 3 bases and J by 5 bases, leaving 10 bases between them. Germline V CDR1 and CDR2: SGHDN, FVKESK. The CDR3 is CASSQSGRYGYTF. CDR3 nucleotides: TGTGCCAGCAGCCAGTCAGGAAGGTATGGCTACACCTTC.

The rearrangement joins TRBV6-1 to TRBJ1-5, with D perhaps matching TRBD1 (5 bases). Per the germline V gene, CDR1 is MNHNS and CDR2 is SASEGT. The V end was cut by 4 bases, the J end by 2 bases, with 18 bases between. The CDR3 loop spans 17 amino acids. The CDR3 DNA reads TGTGCCAGCAGTGGCCAAATCGGGTGGGGGGGCAATCAGCCCCAGCATTTT. It encodes CASSGQIGWGGNQPQHF.

The V gene is TRBV7-3, the J gene TRBJ2-1, with D perhaps matching TRBD1 (6 bases). This CDR3 spans 15 amino acids. CDR1 is SGHTA and CDR2 is FQGTGA in the germline V gene. Trimming removed 4 bases from V and 6 bases from J, with 16 bases in between. The CDR3 region has the DNA TGTGCCAGCAGCTCCGTTCCGACAGGCCCCAATGAGCAGTTCTTC. Translation: CASSSVPTGPNEQFF.

The V call is TRBV9, the J call TRBJ2-5; tentatively, D is TRBD1 (5 bases). CDR1 SGDLS and CDR2 YYNGEE come from the germline V gene. Trimming pared 5 bases from V and 4 bases from J, leaving 18 bases between. CDR3 length: 15 amino acids. The DNA for the CDR3 is TGTGCCAGCAGTACCCACTCAGGGTTGGGAGAGACCCAGTACTTC. Protein product: CASSTHSGLGETQYF.

This clone appeared a single time. The chain joins TRBV15 to TRBJ2-7; D is uncertain. The CDR3 has 13 amino acids. The ends were cut back, 3 bases at V and 4 bases at J, with 10 bases in the middle. The V gene's germline CDR1 is LNHNV and CDR2 YYDKDF (reference sequence). CDR3 region: CATSSNPRYEQYF. In DNA, the CDR3 is TGTGCCACCAGCAGTAACCCTAGATACGAGCAGTACTTC.

This chain joins TRBV28 and TRBJ2-7, with D hard to call. Per the germline V gene, CDR1 is MDHEN and CDR2 is SYDVKM. This CDR3 spans 11 amino acids. With 4 bases removed from V and 3 bases from J, the gap between germline ends came to 4 bases. The CDR3 DNA follows: TGTGCCAGCAGTTCTCGCTACGAGCAGTACTTC. This codes for CASSSRYEQYF.

The chain has TRBV7-9 and TRBJ2-1; TRBD2 matches 10 bases. Germline V gene sequence: CDR1 SEHNR, CDR2 FQNEAQ (reference sequence). This CDR3 region has 16 residues. The J segment lost 7 bases and the V segment lost 5 bases, leaving 11 bases of the junction unmatched. CDR3 in amino acids: CASSRSLAGDQNEQFF. CDR3 bases: TGTGCCAGCAGCCGCAGTCTAGCGGGAGATCAGAATGAGCAGTTCTTC. Full variable domain (outside the CDR3, taken from reference TRBV7-9 and TRBJ2-1): DTGVSQNPRHKITKRGQNVTFRCDPISEHNRLYWYRQTLGQGPEFLTYFQNEAQLEKSRLLSDRFSAERPKGSFSTLEIQRTEQGDSAMYLCASSRSLAGDQNEQFFGPGTRLTVL.

The V and J genes are TRBV7-9 and TRBJ2-5; no clear D. The CDR3 loop spans 13 amino acids. CDR1 and CDR2 (germline): SEHNR, FQNEAQ (reference sequence). V was clipped by 2 bases and J by 4 bases, with 8 bases between them. Written as DNA, the CDR3 is TGTGCCAGCAGCTTACCCCCCGGAGAGACCCAGTACTTC. It encodes CASSLPPGETQYF.

This chain links TRBV7-6 with TRBJ1-3; D is unresolved. V dropped 3 bases and J dropped 0 bases, with 12 bases sitting between them. The germline V gene has CDR1 SGHVS and CDR2 FNYEAQ. The CDR3 contains 16 residues. The CDR3 spells CASSFAEIRSGNTIYF. CDR3 DNA sequence: TGTGCCAGCAGCTTCGCGGAGATCCGCTCTGGAAACACCATATATTTT.

The chain combines TRBV28 with TRBJ1-2; the match to TRBD1 covers 8 bases. J was trimmed by 14 bases and V by 4 bases; bases with no gene match: 18. Looked up from germline, CDR1 is MDHEN and CDR2 is SYDVKM. The CDR3 has 15 residues. CDR3 residues: CASSSSTGAQGYGTF. The CDR3 DNA reads TGTGCCAGCAGTTCCTCGACAGGGGCCCAAGGGTATGGAACCTTC.

In this sample, this clone turned up once. The chain has TRBV13 and TRBJ1-1; no reliable D call. The V gene's germline CDR1 is PRHDT and CDR2 FYEKMQ (reference sequence). The CDR3 contains 14 residues. V gave up 5 bases and J gave up 3 bases, with 13 bases separating them. CDR3 amino acids: CASSKFTADTEAFF. The CDR3 DNA sequence: TGTGCCAGCAGCAAGTTCACAGCGGACACTGAAGCTTTCTTT.

This clone was counted a single time. The chain employs TRBV7-3 and TRBJ2-3; a weak D match, TRBD1 (5 bases). The CDR3 extends over 15 amino acids. The ends were cut back, 0 bases at V and 4 bases at J, with 11 bases in the middle. Germline CDR1 is SGHTA and CDR2 is FQGTGA. The CDR3: CASSLTGASADTQYF. The CDR3 DNA sequence: TGTGCCAGCAGCTTAACTGGGGCTAGTGCAGATACGCAGTATTTT.

The chain recombines TRBV27 with TRBJ2-5; D not resolved. Germline lookup yields CDR1 MNHEY and CDR2 SMNVEV (reference sequence). The CDR3 sequence is 15 residues long. V was trimmed by 2 bases and J by 1 base, leaving 11 bases between them. The CDR3 reads CASSLNPVPQETQYF. CDR3 DNA: TGTGCCAGCAGTTTAAACCCGGTCCCCCAAGAGACCCAGTACTTC.

The chain joins TRBV28 to TRBJ2-5; 9 bases are shared with TRBD2. Trimming took 5 bases from V and 5 from J; bases not matched to a gene: 15. The CDR3 consists of 17 residues. CDR1 is MDHEN, CDR2 SYDVKM, per germline. CDR3 region: CASSPSGGSGSRETQYF. In DNA, the CDR3 is TGTGCCAGCAGTCCAAGCGGGGGGAGTGGTAGCAGGGAGACCCAGTACTTC.

This chain links TRBV5-1 with TRBJ2-1, with 9 bases matching TRBD2. CDR1 is SGHRS and CDR2 is YFSETQ in the germline V gene. The J segment lost 6 bases and the V segment lost 2 bases, leaving 9 bases of the junction unmatched. The CDR3 is 16 amino acids. The CDR3 DNA reads TGCGCCAGCAGCTTTATGCGGCGGGGGGGACTCAATGAGCAGTTCTTC. It codes for CASSFMRRGGLNEQFF. Complete variable domain (other parts from reference TRBV5-1 and TRBJ2-1): KAGVTQTPRYLIKTRGQQVTLSCSPISGHRSVSWYQQTPGQGLQFLFEYFSETQRNKGNFPGRFSGRQFSNSRSEMNVSTLELGDSALYLCASSFMRRGGLNEQFFGPGTRLTVL.

The chain employs TRBV27 and TRBJ2-7, with 7 nucleotides matching TRBD2. Losses at the gene ends were 10 bases for V and 3 bases for J; bases not matched to a gene: 15. CDR3 length equals 15 residues. Germline V gene data show CDR1 as MNHEY and CDR2 as SMNVEV (reference sequence). CDR3 nucleotides: TGTGCCACCCGCTCTTTAGGCGGGAGAATCTACGAGCAGTACTTC. This codes for CATRSLGGRIYEQYF.

The chain combines TRBV4-3 with TRBJ1-2; no firm D call. CDR1 is LGHNA, CDR2 YSLEER, per germline. The germline V and J ends were trimmed by 1 base and 7 bases, with 16 bases remaining between them. The CDR3 length is 15 residues. For the CDR3, the DNA is TGCGCCAGCAGCCAAGGGCGGCAGAGGCATGCTGGCTACACCTTC. Translation gives CASSQGRQRHAGYTF.

The chain links TRBV10-3 to TRBJ2-2; the match to TRBD1 covers 7 bases. The germline V gene encodes CDR1 ENHRY and CDR2 SYGVKD. This CDR3 contains 15 residues. J lost 2 bases, V lost 6 bases, and 6 bases had no gene match. The CDR3 protein is CAIRGDSVNTGELFF. CDR3 DNA sequence: TGTGCCATCAGGGGGGACAGCGTAAACACCGGGGAGCTGTTTTTT.

Points on this clone: Other DNA sequences within the sample encode an identical CDR3. The genes are TRBV4-3 and TRBJ2-5; D gene ambiguous. CDR1 and CDR2 from the germline V gene are LGHNA and YSLEER. The CDR3 is 12 amino acids. The ends were cut back, 0 bases at V and 5 bases at J, with 4 bases in the middle. Written as DNA, the CDR3 is TGCGCCAGCAGCCAAGATCGGGAGACCCAGTACTTC. Translated, it gives CASSQDRETQYF.

The rearrangement joins TRBV5-6 to TRBJ2-1; TRBD2 aligns across 10 bases. The CDR3 is 18 residues long. V lost 2 bases to trimming and J lost 7 bases; unmatched junction nucleotides: 15. Germline CDR1 is SGHDT and CDR2 is YYEEEE. Written as DNA, the CDR3 is TGTGCCAGCAGCTTTCCCGGTAGCAGCGGGGGGGCCTTGAATGAGCAGTTCTTC. Translated: CASSFPGSSGGALNEQFF.

The V gene is TRBV3-1 (or the pseudogene TRBV3-2), the J gene TRBJ2-3; 9 bases map to TRBD2. CDR1 and CDR2 (germline): LGHDT, YNNKEL (reference sequence). CDR3 size: 14 residues. J gave up 6 bases and V 4 bases, and 5 bases lay outside the gene matches. CDR3 protein: CASSRPSGKDTQYF. CDR3 nucleotides: TGTGCCAGCAGCCGCCCTAGCGGGAAGGATACGCAGTATTTT.

The gene calls are TRBV28 and TRBJ1-1, with a tentative D call TRBD1 (6 bases). With 7 bases removed from V and 5 bases from J, the gap between germline ends came to 17 bases. CDR3 length equals 14 residues. The germline V gene encodes CDR1 MDHEN and CDR2 SYDVKM. The CDR3 loop is CASIPGGGRTEAFF. The CDR3 DNA reads as TGTGCCAGCATCCCCGGGGGGGGCAGGACTGAAGCTTTCTTT.

This chain joins TRBV30 and TRBJ1-1; tentatively, D is TRBD1 (5 bases). Germline V gene data show CDR1 as GTSNPN and CDR2 as SVGIG (reference sequence). Trimming cost V 5 bases and J 0 bases, with 13 bases left between them. The CDR3 runs 14 residues. CDR3 sequence reads: CAWGTQALNTEAFF. Here the CDR3 DNA reads TGTGCCTGGGGGACCCAGGCCTTGAACACTGAAGCTTTCTTT.

This rearrangement joins TRBV28 to TRBJ2-7, with D possibly being TRBD2 (6 bases). Germline CDR1 MDHEN, CDR2 SYDVKM. The CDR3 totals 15 residues. Trimming stripped 2 bases from V and 3 bases from J, with 14 bases between. The CDR3 sequence is CASSLPFWGDYEQYF. The CDR3 DNA is TGTGCCAGCAGTTTACCCTTCTGGGGGGACTACGAGCAGTACTTC.

The chain carries TRBV5-1 and TRBJ2-2, with D perhaps matching TRBD1 (6 bases). Germline CDR1 is SGHRS and CDR2 is YFSETQ. The CDR3 loop spans 16 amino acids. Trimming removed 4 bases at V and 3 bases at J, with 16 bases between. The CDR3 coding sequence is TGCGCCAGCAGCCTACAGGGCTCGGTGGACACCGGGGAGCTGTTTTTT. Encoded protein: CASSLQGSVDTGELFF.

This chain connects TRBV6-6 to TRBJ2-3, with a weak D call TRBD2 (5 bases). The CDR3 is 14 residues long. Per the germline V gene, CDR1 is MNHNY and CDR2 is SVGAGI (reference sequence). V was shortened by 5 bases and J by 6 bases, with 15 bases between the two germline ends. The CDR3 loop is CASSPNGLTDTQYF. The CDR3, as DNA: TGTGCCAGCAGTCCTAACGGACTCACGGATACGCAGTATTTT.

This clone has a single count. The chain combines TRBV19 with TRBJ1-1; weak D call: TRBD1 (5 bases). The CDR3 totals 17 residues. The germline V and J ends were trimmed by 6 bases and 6 bases, with 26 bases remaining between them. Germline V CDR1 and CDR2: LNHDA, SQIVND (reference sequence). This CDR3 reads CASSLYSPQGVGSEAFF. CDR3 nucleotide sequence: TGTGCCAGTAGCCTTTACTCTCCTCAAGGGGTAGGTTCTGAAGCTTTCTTT.